This TCR beta chain appears in the sequencing data of a study of molecular identifiers for immune sequencing clone quantification. Listed TCR primers and previously described methods were used for bulk TCR libraries. TCRdb independently ran MiXCR on the PCR reads; one entry per CDR3 protein. The top ten clones hold over 0.6% of a sample with approximately 500,000 distinct CDR3 sequences, 25% of them seen once. CDR1 is SGHNT and CDR2 is YENEEA in the germline V gene. The CDR3 has 13 residues. Between the trimmed V and J ends, which lost 5 bases and 1 base, there was a span of 9 bases. Sorted cell numbers of about 20,000 to 1,000,000, with 10%, 30% or 50% RNA, served as input for naive CD8 libraries. Concerning this clonotype: No conserved phenylalanine or tryptophan is present at the end of the CDR3, so a read error is the likely explanation.

The receptor comes from a human donor in good health. Some libraries in this study had Jurkat cell RNA spiked in. Sequencing was carried out using naive CD8+ T cells from blood, with Jurkat cell RNA spiked in. Regarding subset: FACS-sorted CD8+CD4-CCR7+CD45RA+ naive T cells. The chain uses TRBV11-3 and TRBJ2-7; D possibly corresponds to TRBD1 (5 bases). CDR3: CASSPTDSYEQYL. CDR3 coding DNA: TGTGCCAGCAGCCCGACAGATTCCTACGAGCAGTACCTC.